This T cell receptor beta chain was found in a study of immune cell composition in non-small cell lung cancer. With V trimmed by 5 bases and J by 1 base, 3 bases remained unmatched. Germline V lookup: CDR1 MNHEY, CDR2 SMNVEV (reference sequence). The CDR3 runs 16 residues. Findings and caveats of the study: Lung squamous cell carcinoma tumours had significantly higher top 10 clone scores and productive clonality than lung adenocarcinoma.

Note on this clone: Antigen unknown.

Repertoires were generated with immunoSEQ multiplex PCR, while TCRdb's copy carries only in-frame clones and drops some. Of 4,900 or so clones listed, about 80% are singletons. This receptor was identified in a human donor with non-small cell lung cancer. Sequences were obtained from lung tumor tissue. V and J are TRBV27 and TRBJ2-3, with TRBD2 matching over 13 bases. CDR3 sequence (DNA): TGTGCCAGCAGTCCTACTAGCGGGGGGGGCACAGATACGCAGTATTTT. Its protein is CASSPTSGGGTDTQYF.